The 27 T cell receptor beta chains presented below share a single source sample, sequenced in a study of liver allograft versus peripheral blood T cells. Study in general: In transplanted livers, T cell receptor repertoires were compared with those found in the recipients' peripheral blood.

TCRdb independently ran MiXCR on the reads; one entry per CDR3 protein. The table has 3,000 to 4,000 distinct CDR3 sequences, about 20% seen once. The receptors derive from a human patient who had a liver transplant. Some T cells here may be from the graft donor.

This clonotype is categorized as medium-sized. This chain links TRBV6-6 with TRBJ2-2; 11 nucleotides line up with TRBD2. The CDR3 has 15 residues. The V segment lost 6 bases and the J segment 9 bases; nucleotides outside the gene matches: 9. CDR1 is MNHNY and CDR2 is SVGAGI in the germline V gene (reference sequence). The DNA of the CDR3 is TGTGCCAGCAGACCGGGACTAGCGGTGTACAGGGAGCTGTTTTTT. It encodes CASRPGLAVYRELFF.

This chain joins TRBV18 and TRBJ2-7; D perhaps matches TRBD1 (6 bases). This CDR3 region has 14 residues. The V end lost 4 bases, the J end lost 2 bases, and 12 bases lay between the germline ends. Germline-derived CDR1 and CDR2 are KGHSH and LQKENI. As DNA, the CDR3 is TGTGCCAGCTCACTTGACCGGGACACCTACGAGCAGTACTTC. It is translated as CASSLDRDTYEQYF.

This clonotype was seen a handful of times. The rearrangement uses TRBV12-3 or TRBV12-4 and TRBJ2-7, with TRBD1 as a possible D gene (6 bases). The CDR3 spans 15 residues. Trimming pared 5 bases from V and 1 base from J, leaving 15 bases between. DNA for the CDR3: TGTGCCAGCAGTCTAACAGGGTATCGGTCCTACGAGCAGTACTTC. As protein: CASSLTGYRSYEQYF.

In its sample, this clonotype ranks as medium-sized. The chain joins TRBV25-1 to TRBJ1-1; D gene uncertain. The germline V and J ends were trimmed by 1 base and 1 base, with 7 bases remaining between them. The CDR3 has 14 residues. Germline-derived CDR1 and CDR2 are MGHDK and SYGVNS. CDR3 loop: CASSESGENTEAFF. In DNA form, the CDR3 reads TGTGCCAGCAGTGAATCGGGAGAGAACACTGAAGCTTTCTTT.

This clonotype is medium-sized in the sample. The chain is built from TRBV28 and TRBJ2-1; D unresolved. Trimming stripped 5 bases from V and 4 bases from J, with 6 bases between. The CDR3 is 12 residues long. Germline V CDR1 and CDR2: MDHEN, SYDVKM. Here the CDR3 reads CASSLQYNEQFF. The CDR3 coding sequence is TGTGCCAGCAGTCTCCAGTACAATGAGCAGTTCTTC.

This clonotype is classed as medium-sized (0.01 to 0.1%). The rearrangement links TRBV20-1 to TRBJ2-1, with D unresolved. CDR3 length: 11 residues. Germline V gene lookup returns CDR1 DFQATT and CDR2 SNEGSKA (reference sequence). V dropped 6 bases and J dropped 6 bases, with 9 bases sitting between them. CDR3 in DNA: TGCAGTGCCGAGTCTGGCAATGAGCAGTTCTTC. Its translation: CSAESGNEQFF.

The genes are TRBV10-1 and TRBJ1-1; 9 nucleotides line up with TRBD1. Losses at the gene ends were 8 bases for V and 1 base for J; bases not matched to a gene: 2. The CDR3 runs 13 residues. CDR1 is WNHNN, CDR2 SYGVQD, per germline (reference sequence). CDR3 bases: TGCGCCAGCGGGGGACAGGGGAACACTGAAGCTTTCTTT. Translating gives CASGGQGNTEAFF.

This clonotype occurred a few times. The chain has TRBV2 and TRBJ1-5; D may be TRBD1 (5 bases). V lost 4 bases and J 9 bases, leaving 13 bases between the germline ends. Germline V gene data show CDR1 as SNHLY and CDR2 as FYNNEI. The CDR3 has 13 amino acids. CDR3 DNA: TGTGCCAGCAGTGGGGACTCCCGGGTGCCCCAGCATTTT. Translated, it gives CASSGDSRVPQHF.

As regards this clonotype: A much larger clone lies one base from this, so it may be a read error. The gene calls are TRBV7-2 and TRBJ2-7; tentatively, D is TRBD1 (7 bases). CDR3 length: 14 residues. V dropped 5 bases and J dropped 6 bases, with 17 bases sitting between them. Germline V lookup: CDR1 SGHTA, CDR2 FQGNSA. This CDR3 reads CASSRQGGLSEQYF. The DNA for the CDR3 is TGTGCCAGCAGCAGACAGGGAGGCTTAAGCGAGCAGTACTTC.

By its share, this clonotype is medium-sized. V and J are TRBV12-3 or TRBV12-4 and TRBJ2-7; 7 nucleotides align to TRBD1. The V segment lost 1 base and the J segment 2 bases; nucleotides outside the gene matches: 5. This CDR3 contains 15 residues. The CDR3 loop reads CASSLEGRGTYEQYF. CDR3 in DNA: TGTGCCAGCAGTTTAGAGGGCAGGGGGACCTACGAGCAGTACTTC.

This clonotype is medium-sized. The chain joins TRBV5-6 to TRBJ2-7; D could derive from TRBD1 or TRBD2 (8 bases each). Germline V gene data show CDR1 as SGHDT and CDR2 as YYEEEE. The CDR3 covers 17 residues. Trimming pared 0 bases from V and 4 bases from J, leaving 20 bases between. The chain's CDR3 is CASSLGQGSGGAYEQYF. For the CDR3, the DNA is TGTGCCAGCAGCTTGGGACAGGGGAGCGGGGGAGCTTACGAGCAGTACTTC.

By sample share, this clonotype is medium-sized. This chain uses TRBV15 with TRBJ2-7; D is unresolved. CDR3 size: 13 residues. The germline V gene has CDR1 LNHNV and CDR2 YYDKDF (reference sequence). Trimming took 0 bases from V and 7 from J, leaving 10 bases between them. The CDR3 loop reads CATSRDVALEQYF. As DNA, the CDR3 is TGTGCCACCAGCAGAGATGTGGCGCTGGAGCAGTACTTC.

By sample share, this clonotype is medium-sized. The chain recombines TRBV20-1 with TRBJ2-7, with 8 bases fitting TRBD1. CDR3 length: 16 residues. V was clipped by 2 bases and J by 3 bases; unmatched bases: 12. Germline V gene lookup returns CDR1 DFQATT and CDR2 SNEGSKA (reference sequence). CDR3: CSARYRQGLQYYEQYF. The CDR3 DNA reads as TGCAGTGCTAGATACCGACAGGGGTTACAATACTACGAGCAGTACTTC.

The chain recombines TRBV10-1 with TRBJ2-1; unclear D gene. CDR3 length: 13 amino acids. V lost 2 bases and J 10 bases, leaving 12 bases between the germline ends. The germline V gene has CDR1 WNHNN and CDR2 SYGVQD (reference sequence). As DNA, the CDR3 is TGCGCCAGCAGTGAGCAAATAGCCCGCGAGCAGTTCTTC. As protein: CASSEQIAREQFF.

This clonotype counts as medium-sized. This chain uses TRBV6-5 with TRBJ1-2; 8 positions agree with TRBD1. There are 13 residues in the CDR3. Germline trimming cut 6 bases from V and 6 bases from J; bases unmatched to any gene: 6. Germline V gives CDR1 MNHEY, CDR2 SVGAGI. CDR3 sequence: CASSPDRVHGYTF. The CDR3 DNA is TGTGCCAGCAGCCCGGACAGGGTCCATGGCTACACCTTC.

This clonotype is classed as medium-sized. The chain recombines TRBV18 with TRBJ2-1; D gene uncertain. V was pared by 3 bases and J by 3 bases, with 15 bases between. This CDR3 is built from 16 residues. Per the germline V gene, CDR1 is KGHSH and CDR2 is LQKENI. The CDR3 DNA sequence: TGTGCCAGCTCACCTAGTTCGACCGTGATCTACAATGAGCAGTTCTTC. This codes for CASSPSSTVIYNEQFF.

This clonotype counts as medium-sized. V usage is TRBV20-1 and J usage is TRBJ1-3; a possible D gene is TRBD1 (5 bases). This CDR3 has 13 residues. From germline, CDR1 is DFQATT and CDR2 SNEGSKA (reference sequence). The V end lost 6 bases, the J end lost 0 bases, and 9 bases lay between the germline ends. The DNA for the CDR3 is TGCAGTGCAAGTCAGGGCTCTGGAAACACCATATATTTT. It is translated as CSASQGSGNTIYF.

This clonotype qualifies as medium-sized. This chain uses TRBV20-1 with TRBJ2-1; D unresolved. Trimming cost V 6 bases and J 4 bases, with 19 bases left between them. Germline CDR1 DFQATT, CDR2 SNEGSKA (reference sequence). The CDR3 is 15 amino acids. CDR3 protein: CSAASLSKGYNEQFF. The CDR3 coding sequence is TGCAGTGCCGCGTCCCTTAGCAAGGGTTACAATGAGCAGTTCTTC.

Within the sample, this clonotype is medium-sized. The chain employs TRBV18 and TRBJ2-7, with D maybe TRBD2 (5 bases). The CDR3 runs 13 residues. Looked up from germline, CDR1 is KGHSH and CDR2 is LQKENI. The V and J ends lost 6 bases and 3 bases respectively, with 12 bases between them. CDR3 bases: TGTGCCAGCTCCCCGAACCGGGACTACGAGCAGTACTTC. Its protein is CASSPNRDYEQYF.

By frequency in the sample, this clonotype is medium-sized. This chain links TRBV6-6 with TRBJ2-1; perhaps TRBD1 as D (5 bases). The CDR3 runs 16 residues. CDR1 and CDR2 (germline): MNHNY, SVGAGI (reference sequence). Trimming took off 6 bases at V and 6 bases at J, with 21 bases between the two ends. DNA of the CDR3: TGTGCCAGCAGCTTAAGAAGGCAGGGTGGTTCCAATGAGCAGTTCTTC. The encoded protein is CASSLRRQGGSNEQFF.

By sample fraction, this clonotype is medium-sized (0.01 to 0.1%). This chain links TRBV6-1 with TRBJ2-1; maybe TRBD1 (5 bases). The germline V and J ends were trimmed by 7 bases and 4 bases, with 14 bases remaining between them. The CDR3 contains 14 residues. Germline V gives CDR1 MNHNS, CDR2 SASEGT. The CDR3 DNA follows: TGTGCCAGCAATCAGGGTTTCGCGTACAATGAGCAGTTCTTC. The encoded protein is CASNQGFAYNEQFF.

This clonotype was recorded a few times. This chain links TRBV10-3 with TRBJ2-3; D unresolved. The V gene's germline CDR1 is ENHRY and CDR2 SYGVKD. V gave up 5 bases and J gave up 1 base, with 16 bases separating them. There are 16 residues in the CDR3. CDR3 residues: CAISPRASRGTDTQYF. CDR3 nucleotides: TGTGCCATCAGTCCTCGGGCTTCAAGAGGCACAGATACGCAGTATTTT.

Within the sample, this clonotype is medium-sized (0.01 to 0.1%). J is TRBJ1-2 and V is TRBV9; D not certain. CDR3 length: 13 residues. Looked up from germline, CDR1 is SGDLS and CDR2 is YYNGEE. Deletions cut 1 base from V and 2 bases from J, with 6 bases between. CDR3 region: CASSVQPNYGYTF. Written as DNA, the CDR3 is TGTGCCAGCAGCGTACAGCCCAACTATGGCTACACCTTC.

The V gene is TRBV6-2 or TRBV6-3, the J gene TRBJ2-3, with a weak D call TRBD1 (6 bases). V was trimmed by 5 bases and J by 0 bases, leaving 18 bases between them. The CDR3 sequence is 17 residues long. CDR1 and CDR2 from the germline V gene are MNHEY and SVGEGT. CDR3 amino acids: CASSTNPTGRSTDTQYF. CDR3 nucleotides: TGTGCCAGCAGTACCAACCCTACAGGGCGTAGCACAGATACGCAGTATTTT.

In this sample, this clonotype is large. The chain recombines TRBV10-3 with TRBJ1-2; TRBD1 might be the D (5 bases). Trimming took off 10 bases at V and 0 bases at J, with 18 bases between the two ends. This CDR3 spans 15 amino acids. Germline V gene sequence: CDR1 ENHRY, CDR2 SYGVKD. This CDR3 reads CATEGVEVSNYGYTF. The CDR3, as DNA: TGTGCCACGGAAGGGGTCGAGGTGTCTAACTATGGCTACACCTTC.

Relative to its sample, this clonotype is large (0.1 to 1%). CDR3 amino acids: CASSIRDTNEKLFF. As DNA, the CDR3 is TGTGCCAGTAGTATCAGGGACACTAATGAAAAACTGTTTTTT. The V gene is TRBV19, the J gene TRBJ1-4; D is perhaps TRBD1 (5 bases). The CDR3 runs 14 residues. With 3 bases removed from V and 2 bases from J, the gap between germline ends came to 7 bases. Germline V gene data show CDR1 as LNHDA and CDR2 as SQIVND (reference sequence).

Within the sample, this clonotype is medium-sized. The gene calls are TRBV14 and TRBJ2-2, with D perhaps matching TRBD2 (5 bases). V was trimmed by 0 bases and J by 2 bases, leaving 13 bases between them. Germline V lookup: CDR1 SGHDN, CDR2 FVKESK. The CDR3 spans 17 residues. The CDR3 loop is CASSQDSRTFNTGELFF. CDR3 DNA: TGTGCCAGCAGCCAAGATTCCAGGACTTTCAACACCGGGGAGCTGTTTTTT.